The 10 T cell receptor beta chains below all came from one sample that was sequenced in a study of T cell responses to AZD1222 COVID-19 vaccine. The repertoire was sequenced with immunoSEQ multiplex PCR; TCRdb's copy has only in-frame clones and lacks some. The table includes more than 250,000 clones, 85% to 95% detected once. Source: peripheral blood, taken on day 0 of AZD1222 vaccination. These receptors were taken from an adult in good health.

CDR3 amino acids: CASSLQGIHYGYTF. Written as DNA, the CDR3 is TGTGCCAGCAGCTTACAGGGGATTCACTATGGCTACACCTTC. The chain combines TRBV7-2 with TRBJ1-2; D is perhaps TRBD1 (6 bases). Trimming took off 2 bases at V and 3 bases at J, with 10 bases between the two ends. Germline CDR1 SGHTA, CDR2 FQGNSA. The CDR3 runs 14 residues.

This chain uses TRBV28 with TRBJ1-4; D is uncertain. Germline CDR1 and CDR2: MDHEN and SYDVKM. This CDR3 is built from 14 residues. The V gene lost 4 bases and the J gene lost 8 bases, with 14 bases spanning the gap. CDR3 in DNA: TGTGCCAGCAGTTCGCCGGAACACCAGGAAAAACTGTTTTTT. This gives the protein CASSSPEHQEKLFF.

This sequence joins TRBV11-3 and TRBJ2-7; 9 nucleotides align to TRBD1. V lost 1 base and J lost 5; bases outside the gene matches: 6. This CDR3 is 15 amino acids long. In germline, CDR1 is SGHNT, CDR2 YENEEA. The chain's CDR3 is CASSLARQGGHEQYF. CDR3 nucleotide sequence: TGTGCCAGCAGCTTAGCCCGACAGGGGGGGCACGAGCAGTACTTC. The full variable domain, rest sourced from reference TRBV11-3 and TRBJ2-7, is EAGVVQSPRYKIIEKKQPVAFWCNPISGHNTLYWYLQNLGQGPELLIRYENEEAVDDSQLPKDRFSAERLKGVDSTLKIQPAELGDSAVYLCASSLARQGGHEQYFGPGTRLTVT.

CDR3 sequence reads: CASSPLTSGSHNEQFF. The CDR3 DNA sequence: TGTGCCAGCAGCCCCCTGACTAGCGGGAGTCACAATGAGCAGTTCTTC. V and J are TRBV7-6 and TRBJ2-1; 12 bases line up with TRBD2. The CDR3 contains 16 residues. Germline V gene data show CDR1 as SGHVS and CDR2 as FNYEAQ. The V gene end was trimmed by 5 bases and the J gene end by 5 bases; junction bases not matched to a gene: 7.

The rearrangement links TRBV18 to TRBJ1-2; 11 bases map to TRBD1. Germline lookup yields CDR1 KGHSH and CDR2 LQKENI. After removal of 3 bases from V and 7 bases from J, the junction contained 4 bases not matched to a gene. CDR3 length: 14 amino acids. The CDR3 protein is CASSPGTGGSGYTF. The CDR3 coding sequence is TGTGCCAGCTCACCCGGGACAGGGGGATCTGGCTACACCTTC.

This sequence joins TRBV18 and TRBJ1-6; no definite D call. This CDR3 contains 14 residues. V dropped 1 base and J dropped 8 bases, with 9 bases sitting between them. The V gene's germline CDR1 is KGHSH and CDR2 LQKENI. The CDR3 DNA reads as TGTGCCAGCTCACCACGTTCGGACGATTCACCCCTCCACTTT. Its translation: CASSPRSDDSPLHF.

The gene calls are TRBV11-2 and TRBJ2-7, with 11 bases that match TRBD2. With V trimmed by 8 bases and J by 0 bases, 9 bases remained unmatched. The CDR3 consists of 16 residues. The germline CDR1 and CDR2 sequences are SGHAT and FQNNGV. The CDR3 coding sequence is TGTGCCAGCCAACAAATAGCGGGAGGGCCCTCCTACGAGCAGTACTTC. This gives the protein CASQQIAGGPSYEQYF.

V and J are TRBV5-6 and TRBJ2-1; D possibly corresponds to TRBD2 (6 bases). V was pared by 3 bases and J by 7 bases, with 17 bases between. There are 15 residues in the CDR3. From germline, CDR1 is SGHDT and CDR2 YYEEEE. CDR3 DNA sequence: TGTGCCAGCAGCTCCCTTGGTGGCCGGGAGAATGAGCAGTTCTTC. It yields the protein CASSSLGGRENEQFF.

The rearrangement joins TRBV19 to TRBJ1-1; D is perhaps TRBD1 (6 bases). The V end lost 3 bases, the J end lost 5 bases, and 16 bases lay between the germline ends. There are 15 residues in the CDR3. Looked up from germline, CDR1 is LNHDA and CDR2 is SQIVND (reference sequence). The CDR3 DNA follows: TGTGCCAGTAGTATGGGATGGGGGGGGCAAACTGAAGCTTTCTTT. Amino acids: CASSMGWGGQTEAFF.

This clone was picked up one time. The rearrangement links TRBV7-2 to TRBJ2-3; 7 bases line up with TRBD2. This CDR3 has 15 amino acids. Germline CDR1 SGHTA, CDR2 FQGNSA. Losses at the gene ends were 5 bases for V and 1 base for J; bases not matched to a gene: 6. The chain's CDR3 is CASSAQGGGTDTQYF. Written as DNA, the CDR3 is TGTGCCAGCAGCGCCCAGGGAGGGGGCACAGATACGCAGTATTTT.